The 10 T cell receptor beta chains reported below all come from one sample, sequenced in a study of cytomegalovirus exposure and HLA in healthy donors. The PCR employed 60 Vbeta primers together with 13 Jbeta primers. The protocol was immunoSEQ multiplex PCR, while the TCRdb copy is restricted to in-frame clones and leaves out a portion. In the table there are under 110,000 clones, over 70% of which are singletons. The sequencing input was PBMCs. These receptors were taken from a male donor in good health and CMV-seropositive.

V gene TRBV30 combines with J gene TRBJ1-4; 9 nucleotides line up with TRBD1. CDR1 and CDR2 (germline): GTSNPN, SVGIG (reference sequence). The CDR3 is 14 residues long. J gave up 8 bases and V 1 base, and 5 bases lay outside the gene matches. CDR3 in DNA: TGTGCCTGGAGTGACACAGGGGGCTGGGAAAAACTGTTTTTT. As protein: CAWSDTGGWEKLFF.

This clone was detected only a few times. The chain employs TRBV6-5 and TRBJ2-2, with D possibly being TRBD1 (5 bases). This CDR3 has 14 residues. In germline, CDR1 is MNHEY, CDR2 SVGAGI. V lost 5 bases to trimming and J lost 1 base, with 8 bases between them. The CDR3 loop is CASSRQGNTGELFF. CDR3 coding DNA: TGTGCCAGCAGTCGTCAGGGGAACACCGGGGAGCTGTTTTTT.

This clone was observed a few times. The chain couples TRBV4-3 to TRBJ2-2, with TRBD2 as a possible D gene (5 bases). Trimming cost V 4 bases and J 5 bases, with 11 bases left between them. CDR3 length: 14 residues. The V gene's germline CDR1 is LGHNA and CDR2 YSLEER. The CDR3 region is CASSRTGITGELFF. In DNA, the CDR3 is TGCGCCAGCAGCCGTACCGGGATTACCGGGGAGCTGTTTTTT.

This clone was recorded once. The rearrangement links TRBV7-2 to TRBJ2-5, with 7 nucleotides matching TRBD1. The ends lost 1 base at V and 6 bases at J; junction bases unmatched: 2. CDR3 length: 13 amino acids. CDR1 is SGHTA, CDR2 FQGNSA, per germline. DNA for the CDR3: TGTGCCAGCAGCTTAGACAGGGGACAGACCCAGTACTTC. It yields the protein CASSLDRGQTQYF.

The chain joins TRBV4-2 to TRBJ2-2; possibly TRBD2 for D (7 bases). The CDR3 has 15 residues. Trimming took 4 bases from V and 5 from J, leaving 14 bases between them. Germline V CDR1 and CDR2: LGHNA, YNFKEQ. For the CDR3, the DNA is TGTGCCAGCAGCCTATTGGGGGGGCCTACCGGGGAGCTGTTTTTT. Its translation is CASSLLGGPTGELFF.

The gene calls are TRBV5-1 and TRBJ1-1; D remains unclear. CDR1 is SGHRS, CDR2 YFSETQ, per germline. The CDR3 sequence is 15 residues long. Trimming pared 0 bases from V and 1 base from J, leaving 10 bases between. CDR3 sequence reads: CASSLAPGQNTEAFF. CDR3 sequence (DNA): TGCGCCAGCAGCTTGGCCCCAGGTCAGAACACTGAAGCTTTCTTT.

J is TRBJ2-1 and V is TRBV7-2; D perhaps matches TRBD1 (6 bases). Germline assignment: CDR1 SGHTA and CDR2 FQGNSA. The CDR3 has 12 residues. V lost 6 bases, J lost 15 bases, and 18 bases lay in between. The DNA of the CDR3 is TGTGCCAGCAGAGACAGGAACCCGAGGGGGTTCTTC. Translation: CASRDRNPRGFF. The variable domain in full, completed from reference TRBV7-2 and TRBJ2-1, reads GAGVSQSPSNKVTEKGKDVELRCDPISGHTALYWYRQSLGQGLEFLIYFQGNSAPDKSGLPSDRFSAERTGGSVSTLTIQRTQQEDSAVYLCASRDRNPRGFFGPGTRLTVL.

The chain carries TRBV7-3 and TRBJ2-1; 13 bases line up with TRBD2. Germline V gene sequence: CDR1 SGHTA, CDR2 FQGTGA. The CDR3 runs 16 residues. V shed 4 bases and J 9 bases; nucleotides not matched to a gene: 9. CDR3 amino acids: CASSSPTSGGPGEQFF. The CDR3, as DNA: TGTGCCAGCAGCTCCCCGACTAGCGGGGGGCCGGGTGAGCAGTTCTTC. Supplemented by reference TRBV7-3 and TRBJ2-1, the full variable domain reads GAGVSQTPSNKVTEKGKYVELRCDPISGHTALYWYRQSLGQGPEFLIYFQGTGAADDSGLPNDRFFAVRPEGSVSTLKIQRTERGDSAVYLCASSSPTSGGPGEQFFGPGTRLTVL.

The V call is TRBV30, the J call TRBJ1-1; no firm D call. V was clipped by 1 base and J by 0 bases, with 6 bases between them. This CDR3 is 13 amino acids long. The germline gives CDR1 GTSNPN, CDR2 SVGIG (reference sequence). CDR3 DNA sequence: TGTGCCTGGAGTGCAGAAATGAACACTGAAGCTTTCTTT. Amino acids: CAWSAEMNTEAFF.

The chain employs TRBV5-4 and TRBJ1-6, with 7 bases that match TRBD1. Germline lookup yields CDR1 SGHNT and CDR2 YYREEE (reference sequence). After removal of 3 bases from V and 0 bases from J, the junction contained 6 bases not matched to a gene. This CDR3 contains 17 residues. CDR3 DNA: TGTGCCAGCAGCTCCGGGACAGCGAGCTCCTATAATTCACCCCTCCACTTT. It encodes CASSSGTASSYNSPLHF.